This record looks at one TCR beta chain sequence and its context. Per the original methods: Researchers report that nucleated cell counts were estimated from reference gene primer amplification. Using immunoSEQ multiplex PCR, the repertoire was profiled, and TCRdb retains in-frame clones only, with some absent. V and J calls and clone size are given by that table; D and trimming were obtained from the DNA. The sample carries over 90,000 clones, around 87% recorded once. This entry belongs to a study of blood T cell repertoires in COVID-19. Overall study context: Donors in the United States, Italy and Spain gave samples during acute or convalescent COVID-19. The cDNA or gDNA used as material had been derived from T cells, B-cell-depleted T cells, or PBMCs.

This CDR3 comprises 14 residues. The V gene's germline CDR1 is SGDLS and CDR2 YYNGEE. V lost 3 bases to trimming and J lost 2 bases, with 12 bases between them. Source material: peripheral blood. The gene calls are TRBV9 and TRBJ2-7; D is perhaps TRBD1 (6 bases). The sequence was obtained from a human donor in a cohort sampled during active COVID-19. The CDR3 spells CASSEDSFPYEQYF. The CDR3 DNA follows: TGTGCCAGCAGCGAGGACAGTTTTCCCTACGAGCAGTACTTC.